The 20 T cell receptor beta chains listed next were all sequenced from one sample in a study of blood T cell repertoires in COVID-19. Measured with immunoSEQ multiplex PCR; TCRdb has only the in-frame clones, and not every one. This sample has over 65,000 clones, with roughly nine tenths found just once. Material: peripheral blood. These receptor sequences come from a human donor in a cohort sampled during active COVID-19.

The chain has TRBV4-3 and TRBJ1-2; 7 bases align to TRBD1. Germline trimming cut 0 bases from V and 2 bases from J; bases unmatched to any gene: 6. This CDR3 is built from 16 residues. CDR1 and CDR2 from the germline V gene are LGHNA and YSLEER. The CDR3, as DNA: TGCGCCAGCAGCCAAGATCTGGGACAGCGGAACTATGGCTACACCTTC. The encoded protein is CASSQDLGQRNYGYTF.

The gene calls are TRBV19 and TRBJ2-2; 12 nucleotides match TRBD2. With 3 bases clipped from V and 7 bases from J, the junction kept 9 bases outside the gene matches. The CDR3 has 17 residues. Germline values: CDR1 LNHDA, CDR2 SQIVND (reference sequence). DNA for the CDR3: TGTGCCAGTAGTATCCGGCTAGCGGGAGGGCCCGGCGGGGAGCTGTTTTTT. Translated, it gives CASSIRLAGGPGGELFF. Drawing the rest from reference TRBV19 and TRBJ2-2, the complete variable domain is DGGITQSPKYLFRKEGQNVTLSCEQNLNHDAMYWYRQDPGQGLRLIYYSQIVNDFQKGDIAEGYSVSREKKESFPLTVTSAQKNPTAFYLCASSIRLAGGPGGELFFGEGSRLTVL.

This clone has more than one count but fewer than ten. The genes are TRBV4-1 and TRBJ2-3; D perhaps matches TRBD2 (6 bases). Germline CDR1 reads MGHRA; CDR2 reads YSYEKL. The CDR3 is made up of 14 amino acids. V was trimmed by 2 bases and J by 2 bases, leaving 8 bases between them. Here the CDR3 DNA reads TGCGCCAGCAGCCAAATAGCGGCCACAGATACGCAGTATTTT. It encodes CASSQIAATDTQYF.

The chain employs TRBV25-1 and TRBJ1-5; D is undetermined. CDR1 is MGHDK and CDR2 is SYGVNS in the germline V gene. Trimming removed 4 bases at V and 2 bases at J, with 3 bases between. The CDR3 extends over 12 amino acids. This CDR3 is CASSAGNQPQHF. As DNA, the CDR3 is TGTGCCAGCAGTGCTGGCAATCAGCCCCAGCATTTT.

This clone was recorded only once. The chain recombines TRBV19 with TRBJ2-3, with 7 bases aligning to TRBD1. CDR3 length: 15 residues. Germline V lookup: CDR1 LNHDA, CDR2 SQIVND (reference sequence). Unmatched junction bases numbered 7, after V lost 5 bases and J lost 2 bases. The CDR3 nucleotides are TGTGCCAGTAGTCGGCGGACAGGCCCCACAGATACGCAGTATTTT. This encodes CASSRRTGPTDTQYF.

The chain recombines TRBV30 with TRBJ1-2, with 7 bases lining up with TRBD1. CDR3 size: 12 residues. CDR1 is GTSNPN and CDR2 is SVGIG in the germline V gene (reference sequence). After removal of 4 bases from V and 5 bases from J, the junction contained 4 bases not matched to a gene. The DNA for the CDR3 is TGTGCCTGGACCAAGACAGGGTATGGCTACACCTTC. It codes for CAWTKTGYGYTF.

The rearrangement joins TRBV11-2 to TRBJ1-6, with 9 bases identical to TRBD1. The germline CDR1 and CDR2 sequences are SGHAT and FQNNGV. The CDR3 is made up of 18 amino acids. With V trimmed by 5 bases and J by 3 bases, 11 bases remained unmatched. For the CDR3, the DNA is TGTGCCAGCAGCAGTCCGGGACAGGGCCCTCTCTATAATTCACCCCTCCACTTT. It yields the protein CASSSPGQGPLYNSPLHF.

V usage is TRBV9 and J usage is TRBJ2-7, with 9 positions matching TRBD1. Germline values: CDR1 SGDLS, CDR2 YYNGEE. V trimming: 2 bases; J trimming: 4 bases; junction bases outside the gene matches: 7. CDR3 length: 15 amino acids. CDR3 nucleotides: TGTGCCAGCAGCGTGGGTGGACAGGGGTCGTACGAGCAGTACTTC. Its translation: CASSVGGQGSYEQYF.

This clone was detected once. This rearrangement joins TRBV28 to TRBJ2-5; TRBD1 matches 8 bases. The length of the CDR3 is 15 residues. V gave up 2 bases and J gave up 4 bases; unmatched junction bases: 6. CDR1 MDHEN and CDR2 SYDVKM come from the germline V gene. The CDR3 coding sequence is TGTGCCAGCAGTTTAAGGGGCAGGGGGCCAGAGACCCAGTACTTC. As protein: CASSLRGRGPETQYF. Full variable domain (remainder filled in from reference TRBV28 and TRBJ2-5): DVKVTQSSRYLVKRTGEKVFLECVQDMDHENMFWYRQDPGLGLRLIYFSYDVKMKEKGDIPEGYSVSREKKERFSLILESASTNQTSMYLCASSLRGRGPETQYFGPGTRLLVL.

V is TRBV7-2 and J is TRBJ2-7; 7 positions agree with TRBD2. The junction had 4 bases not matched to a gene; V was cut back by 0 bases and J by 2 bases. Germline V CDR1 and CDR2: SGHTA, FQGNSA. The length of the CDR3 is 15 residues. The CDR3 loop is CASSLAGGRTYEQYF. The CDR3 DNA reads as TGTGCCAGCAGCTTAGCGGGAGGGAGGACCTACGAGCAGTACTTC.

This clone was detected a few times. This chain links TRBV7-9 with TRBJ1-5; TRBD1 matches 8 bases. Germline lookup yields CDR1 SEHNR and CDR2 FQNEAQ (reference sequence). CDR3 length equals 19 residues. V shed 4 bases, J shed 3 bases, and the junction held 17 bases outside the gene matches. The CDR3 is CASSSSRLDRGGFNQPQHF. The CDR3 nucleotides read TGTGCCAGCAGCTCCTCCCGACTTGACAGGGGAGGGTTCAATCAGCCCCAGCATTTT.

Only one count was recorded for this clone. This chain links TRBV20-1 with TRBJ1-5, with 9 bases identical to TRBD1. This CDR3 spans 16 amino acids. Germline CDR1 and CDR2: DFQATT and SNEGSKA (reference sequence). Germline trimming cut 3 bases from V and 6 bases from J; bases unmatched to any gene: 12. The chain's CDR3 is CSASRDREGPFQPQHF. As DNA, the CDR3 is TGCAGTGCTAGTCGGGACAGGGAAGGCCCATTTCAGCCCCAGCATTTT.

The chain has TRBV9 and TRBJ2-5; TRBD2 agrees at 9 bases. The CDR3 has 17 residues. V lost 4 bases to trimming and J lost 5 bases; unmatched junction nucleotides: 15. The germline V gene encodes CDR1 SGDLS and CDR2 YYNGEE. The CDR3 DNA follows: TGTGCCAGCAGCCCGCGGGGAGCGGGAGGCCTTAAGGAGACCCAGTACTTC. This gives the protein CASSPRGAGGLKETQYF.

The chain employs TRBV11-1 and TRBJ2-1; 11 bases agree with TRBD2. CDR3 size: 15 residues. Per the germline V gene, CDR1 is SGHAT and CDR2 is FQDESV (reference sequence). The ends lost 5 bases at V and 3 bases at J; junction bases unmatched: 3. For the CDR3, the DNA is TGTGCCAGCAGCCTTAGCGGGAGGGACTACAATGAGCAGTTCTTC. Its protein is CASSLSGRDYNEQFF.

This rearrangement joins TRBV7-3 to TRBJ2-1; 8 positions agree with TRBD2. This CDR3 has 14 residues. The germline CDR1 and CDR2 sequences are SGHTA and FQGTGA. With 5 bases clipped from V and 6 bases from J, the junction kept 6 bases outside the gene matches. This CDR3 reads CASSPMGTSNEQFF. The CDR3, as DNA: TGTGCCAGCAGCCCAATGGGGACTAGCAATGAGCAGTTCTTC.

The rearrangement joins TRBV5-4 to TRBJ2-7; TRBD2 matches 8 bases. Trimming removed 4 bases from V and 3 bases from J; junction bases left unmatched: 12. CDR1 is SGHNT, CDR2 YYREEE, per germline (reference sequence). The CDR3 extends over 16 amino acids. This CDR3 reads CASSVGGPSGLYEQYF. Written as DNA, the CDR3 is TGTGCCAGCAGCGTTGGGGGCCCTAGCGGGCTCTACGAGCAGTACTTC.

The chain carries TRBV7-2 and TRBJ1-2, with 7 bases that match TRBD1. V lost 5 bases, J lost 5 bases, and 5 bases stayed unmatched. From germline, CDR1 is SGHTA and CDR2 FQGNSA. The CDR3 covers 13 residues. The DNA of the CDR3 is TGTGCCAGCAGCATAACAGGGGCGTATGGCTACACCTTC. It yields the protein CASSITGAYGYTF.

This clone was seen once. The chain carries TRBV19 and TRBJ1-2, with 7 bases fitting TRBD1. After removal of 5 bases from V and 5 bases from J, the junction contained 5 bases not matched to a gene. This CDR3 has 13 amino acids. Germline lookup yields CDR1 LNHDA and CDR2 SQIVND (reference sequence). The CDR3 region is CASSPGQTYGYTF. CDR3 in DNA: TGTGCCAGTAGTCCGGGACAGACATATGGCTACACCTTC.

Remarks on this clone: The same CDR3 is also encoded by other DNA sequences in this sample. The chain is built from TRBV7-9 and TRBJ2-1; possible D gene TRBD2, 5 bases. The CDR3 has 12 amino acids. The germline V gene has CDR1 SEHNR and CDR2 FQNEAQ (reference sequence). V lost 5 bases and J lost 7, with 9 bases in between. The CDR3 nucleotides read TGTGCCAGCAGCCCCCGGGAAAATGAGCAGTTCTTC. Its translation is CASSPRENEQFF.

The rearrangement links TRBV5-4 to TRBJ2-1, with TRBD1 identical over 7 bases. The germline V gene encodes CDR1 SGHNT and CDR2 YYREEE (reference sequence). Unmatched junction bases numbered 7, after V lost 4 bases and J lost 0 bases. This CDR3 contains 16 residues. CDR3 DNA sequence: TGTGCCAGCAGCCTAGACAGGGCGAGCTCCTACAATGAGCAGTTCTTC. Translated, it gives CASSLDRASSYNEQFF.